Presented here are 29 T cell receptor beta chains from one specimen sequenced in a study of T cell responses to AZD1222 COVID-19 vaccine. Sequencing used immunoSEQ multiplex PCR; TCRdb keeps in-frame clones, though not all of them. Among about 130,000 clones listed, 85% to 95% were seen once. This sample comprised peripheral blood, obtained on day 0 of AZD1222 vaccination. These receptors all come from an adult in good health.

The chain recombines TRBV7-2 with TRBJ1-5; maybe TRBD1 (5 bases). Trimming cost V 5 bases and J 4 bases, with 15 bases left between them. There are 15 residues in the CDR3. In germline, CDR1 is SGHTA, CDR2 FQGNSA. CDR3 DNA sequence: TGTGCCAGCAGCAATGAGGGGTTGAGGAATCAGCCCCAGCATTTT. Translating it yields CASSNEGLRNQPQHF.

The rearrangement joins TRBV20-1 to TRBJ2-7, with D tentatively TRBD1 (6 bases). Germline loops: CDR1 DFQATT, CDR2 SNEGSKA (reference sequence). The CDR3 extends over 13 amino acids. Trimming cost V 3 bases and J 3 bases, with 12 bases left between them. The CDR3 DNA follows: TGCAGTGCTAGTCGGGACACCCTCTACGAGCAGTACTTC. It is translated as CSASRDTLYEQYF.

V is TRBV6-2 or TRBV6-3 and J is TRBJ1-2; possibly TRBD1 for D (6 bases). Germline CDR1 reads MNHEY; CDR2 reads SVGEGT. Trimming took off 4 bases at V and 1 base at J, with 19 bases between the two ends. This CDR3 has 17 amino acids. CDR3 residues: CASSSLILDSRNYGYTF. The CDR3, as DNA: TGTGCCAGCAGTTCTCTCATTCTGGACAGCCGTAACTATGGCTACACCTTC.

This chain connects TRBV2 to TRBJ2-5, with D possibly TRBD2 on 6 matching bases. V was pared by 7 bases and J by 1 base, with 13 bases between. There are 14 residues in the CDR3. Germline CDR1 SNHLY, CDR2 FYNNEI. CDR3: CASIDRTTQETQYF. CDR3 DNA: TGTGCCAGCATAGATCGGACTACCCAAGAGACCCAGTACTTC.

V usage is TRBV9 and J usage is TRBJ2-2, with 8 bases that match TRBD1. The CDR3 has 16 residues. V was pared by 2 bases and J by 1 base, with 4 bases of the junction left unmatched. CDR1 is SGDLS, CDR2 YYNGEE, per germline. In nucleotides, the CDR3 is TGTGCCAGCAGCGTCCGCGGGACAGGGAACACCGGGGAGCTGTTTTTT. Translating gives CASSVRGTGNTGELFF.

This chain's CDR3 is CASSLGVSGRYSYNEQFF. CDR3 sequence (DNA): TGTGCCAGCAGCTTAGGGGTTAGCGGGAGGTACTCCTACAATGAGCAGTTCTTC. The chain links TRBV7-9 to TRBJ2-1, with TRBD2 identical over 10 bases. The CDR3 is made up of 18 amino acids. Germline V gene data show CDR1 as SEHNR and CDR2 as FQNEAQ (reference sequence). Trimming removed 1 base from V and 0 bases from J; junction bases left unmatched: 6.

The chain recombines TRBV6-5 with TRBJ1-2; unclear D gene. The CDR3 consists of 13 residues. Per the germline V gene, CDR1 is MNHEY and CDR2 is SVGAGI. V lost 6 bases, J lost 4 bases, and 12 bases lay in between. CDR3 loop: CASSPASGYGYTF. As DNA, the CDR3 is TGTGCCAGCAGCCCCGCCAGTGGCTATGGCTACACCTTC.

The chain combines TRBV30 with TRBJ2-1; 9 bases align to TRBD2. This CDR3 comprises 15 residues. The germline gives CDR1 GTSNPN, CDR2 SVGIG (reference sequence). The V and J ends lost 1 base and 12 bases, in that order; junction bases with no gene match: 13. CDR3: CAWSATSGGSGAQFF. The CDR3 DNA is TGTGCCTGGAGTGCGACTAGCGGAGGAAGCGGGGCGCAGTTCTTC. Full variable domain (rest looked up from reference TRBV30 and TRBJ2-1): SQTIHQWPATLVQPVGSPLSLECTVEGTSNPNLYWYRQAAGRGLQLLFYSVGIGQISSEVPQNLSASRPQDRQFILSSKKLLLSDSGFYLCAWSATSGGSGAQFFGPGTRLTVL.

The chain links TRBV5-3 to TRBJ2-1, with 11 bases matching TRBD2. TRBV5-3 is sorted into the ORF group, with uncertain function. V was pared by 3 bases and J by 0 bases, with 5 bases of the junction left unmatched. This CDR3 has 17 amino acids. This CDR3 reads CARSYLAGGISYNEQFF. For the CDR3, the DNA is TGTGCCAGAAGCTATCTAGCGGGAGGAATCTCCTACAATGAGCAGTTCTTC.

This chain uses TRBV5-4 with TRBJ1-2; the D gene is possibly TRBD1 (6 bases). Germline lookup yields CDR1 SGHNT and CDR2 YYREEE (reference sequence). V lost 4 bases and J lost 2, with 15 bases in between. The CDR3 length is 15 residues. CDR3: CASSPGRGWNYGYTF. The CDR3 DNA is TGTGCCAGCAGCCCGGGCAGGGGTTGGAACTATGGCTACACCTTC.

This clone was detected only once. The rearrangement links TRBV27 to TRBJ2-7, with D unclear. Germline values: CDR1 MNHEY, CDR2 SMNVEV (reference sequence). Trimming removed 4 bases at V and 0 bases at J, with 19 bases between. This CDR3 is 17 amino acids long. The CDR3 reads CASSSTRPHRPSYEQYF. The DNA for the CDR3 is TGTGCCAGCAGTTCAACCCGACCCCACCGGCCCTCCTACGAGCAGTACTTC.

This sequence joins TRBV5-1 and TRBJ1-3, with D possibly matching TRBD1 (6 bases). This CDR3 is 13 amino acids long. Germline V gene lookup returns CDR1 SGHRS and CDR2 YFSETQ. V lost 4 bases, J lost 4 bases, and 9 bases lay in between. CDR3 nucleotide sequence: TGCGCCAGCAGCACAGGGCGAGGAAACACCATATATTTT. Amino acids: CASSTGRGNTIYF.

The chain combines TRBV2 with TRBJ2-7, with no clear D. This CDR3 comprises 12 residues. In germline, CDR1 is SNHLY, CDR2 FYNNEI. Trimming pared 3 bases from V and 2 bases from J, leaving 5 bases between. The CDR3 sequence is CASSDDAYEQYF. Written as DNA, the CDR3 is TGTGCCAGCAGTGACGACGCCTACGAGCAGTACTTC. The entire variable domain, with the rest obtained from reference TRBV2 and TRBJ2-7, is as follows: EPEVTQTPSHQVTQMGQEVILRCVPISNHLYFYWYRQILGQKVEFLVSFYNNEISEKSEIFDDQFSVERPDGSNFTLKIRSTKLEDSAMYFCASSDDAYEQYFGPGTRLTVT.

The chain has TRBV27 and TRBJ1-5, with 7 positions matching TRBD1. V lost 6 bases, J lost 1 base, and 6 bases stayed unmatched. CDR3 length equals 15 residues. The V gene's germline CDR1 is MNHEY and CDR2 SMNVEV (reference sequence). The CDR3 DNA reads as TGTGCCAGCAGAAGACAGGGAGTGAGCAATCAGCCCCAGCATTTT. Amino acids: CASRRQGVSNQPQHF.

The rearrangement links TRBV30 to TRBJ2-7, with 7 bases that match TRBD2. Per the germline V gene, CDR1 is GTSNPN and CDR2 is SVGIG (reference sequence). This CDR3 has 13 amino acids. The ends lost 3 bases at V and 2 bases at J; junction bases unmatched: 4. The chain's CDR3 is CAWRASGTYEQYF. The CDR3, as DNA: TGTGCCTGGAGGGCTAGCGGTACCTACGAGCAGTACTTC. Full variable domain (rest looked up from reference TRBV30 and TRBJ2-7): SQTIHQWPATLVQPVGSPLSLECTVEGTSNPNLYWYRQAAGRGLQLLFYSVGIGQISSEVPQNLSASRPQDRQFILSSKKLLLSDSGFYLCAWRASGTYEQYFGPGTRLTVT.

V gene TRBV7-9 combines with J gene TRBJ2-5, with TRBD1 matching 7 bases. V was clipped by 5 bases and J by 4 bases; unmatched bases: 13. Germline CDR1 SEHNR, CDR2 FQNEAQ (reference sequence). This CDR3 spans 16 amino acids. CDR3 amino acids: CASSPHYQGVGETQYF. The DNA of the CDR3 is TGTGCCAGCAGCCCCCATTACCAGGGGGTGGGAGAGACCCAGTACTTC.

This rearrangement joins TRBV7-9 to TRBJ2-7; no clear D gene. This CDR3 is built from 13 residues. Germline V gene sequence: CDR1 SEHNR, CDR2 FQNEAQ (reference sequence). Trimming shortened V by 5 bases and J by 2 bases, and 10 bases separated the two germline ends. The CDR3 nucleotides are TGTGCCAGCAGCCACAAAGGGCCCTACGAGCAGTACTTC. Translated: CASSHKGPYEQYF.

This chain connects TRBV9 to TRBJ2-7; 7 nucleotides line up with TRBD2. Losses at the gene ends were 0 bases for V and 7 bases for J; bases not matched to a gene: 4. This CDR3 has 13 residues. CDR1 is SGDLS and CDR2 is YYNGEE in the germline V gene. The DNA for the CDR3 is TGTGCCAGCAGCGTAGCCTGGCGGGGGGAGCAGTACTTC. Residues: CASSVAWRGEQYF. The whole variable domain, remainder taken from reference TRBV9 and TRBJ2-7, is DSGVTQTPKHLITATGQRVTLRCSPRSGDLSVYWYQQSLDQGLQFLIQYYNGEERAKGNILERFSAQQFPDLHSELNLSSLELGDSALYFCASSVAWRGEQYFGPGTRLTVT.

This rearrangement joins TRBV2 to TRBJ2-7, with TRBD2 as a possible D gene (8 bases). Germline loops: CDR1 SNHLY, CDR2 FYNNEI. Deletions cut 6 bases from V and 7 bases from J, with 19 bases between. This CDR3 contains 14 residues. The CDR3 bases are TGTGCCAGCAGCGGGGGGGGGACAGTTTTTGAGCAGTACTTC. Its translation: CASSGGGTVFEQYF.

The J gene is TRBJ1-2, the V gene TRBV20-1; 7 nucleotides agree with TRBD1. Per the germline V gene, CDR1 is DFQATT and CDR2 is SNEGSKA (reference sequence). The V and J ends lost 3 bases and 7 bases, in that order; junction bases with no gene match: 17. The CDR3 is 16 residues long. CDR3 residues: CSASGGDSFFLRGYTF. CDR3 bases: TGCAGTGCTAGTGGAGGGGACAGTTTTTTCCTACGTGGCTACACCTTC.

The sample holds a few counts of this clone. V usage is TRBV5-1 and J usage is TRBJ1-4; possible D gene TRBD1, 6 bases. This CDR3 is built from 17 residues. V lost 0 bases and J lost 3, with 15 bases in between. The germline CDR1 and CDR2 sequences are SGHRS and YFSETQ. For the CDR3, the DNA is TGCGCCAGCAGCTTGGCGCCTTCGACAGGCGCTAATGAAAAACTGTTTTTT. It encodes CASSLAPSTGANEKLFF.

The chain joins TRBV5-8 to TRBJ1-5, with D hard to call. Germline CDR1 SGHTS, CDR2 YDEGEE. This CDR3 comprises 13 residues. V gave up 1 base and J gave up 11 bases, with 13 bases separating them. Written as DNA, the CDR3 is TGTGCCAGCAGCTTGACCGCAGAGACGTCCCAGCATTTT. Amino acids: CASSLTAETSQHF.

This clone was observed once. The chain joins TRBV28 to TRBJ1-4, with 11 bases matching TRBD1. V was pared by 10 bases and J by 8 bases, with 6 bases of the junction left unmatched. This CDR3 is built from 13 residues. CDR1 MDHEN and CDR2 SYDVKM come from the germline V gene. CDR3 sequence reads: CATTDRGREKLFF. The CDR3 DNA follows: TGTGCCACTACGGACAGGGGGCGAGAAAAACTGTTTTTT.

The chain links TRBV7-2 to TRBJ1-6; TRBD1 agrees at 7 bases. This CDR3 contains 15 residues. The J segment lost 7 bases and the V segment lost 5 bases, leaving 8 bases of the junction unmatched. Per germline, CDR1 SGHTA and CDR2 FQGNSA. This CDR3 is CASSEAGTENSPLHF. The CDR3 nucleotides read TGTGCCAGCAGCGAAGCCGGGACAGAGAATTCACCCCTCCACTTT.

The V and J genes are TRBV28 and TRBJ1-1; 7 bases map to TRBD1. This CDR3 is built from 13 residues. Germline CDR1 is MDHEN and CDR2 is SYDVKM. V lost 8 bases, J lost 2 bases, and 5 bases stayed unmatched. This CDR3 is CASHQGGNTEAFF. In DNA form, the CDR3 reads TGTGCCAGCCACCAGGGGGGAAACACTGAAGCTTTCTTT.

V is TRBV6-1 and J is TRBJ2-7; no definite D call. Trimming stripped 1 base from V and 2 bases from J, with 12 bases between. In germline, CDR1 is MNHNS, CDR2 SASEGT. The CDR3 is 15 residues long. In nucleotides, the CDR3 is TGTGCCAGCAGTGAAGTTTTGGTACTCCCCTACGAGCAGTACTTC. Its protein is CASSEVLVLPYEQYF.

The genes are TRBV20-1 and TRBJ1-1; D gene ambiguous. Germline V CDR1 and CDR2: DFQATT, SNEGSKA (reference sequence). The CDR3 has 13 residues. Trimming took off 3 bases at V and 0 bases at J, with 8 bases between the two ends. DNA of the CDR3: TGCAGTGCTAGTGGGGTTCTGAACACTGAAGCTTTCTTT. This encodes CSASGVLNTEAFF.

This clone was seen just once. The rearrangement links TRBV28 to TRBJ1-4, with D hard to call. This CDR3 region has 10 residues. Germline CDR1 reads MDHEN; CDR2 reads SYDVKM. V was shortened by 6 bases and J by 8 bases, with 4 bases between the two germline ends. This CDR3 reads CASRGEKLFF. CDR3 coding DNA: TGTGCCAGCAGGGGGGAAAAACTGTTTTTT.

This sequence joins TRBV5-6 and TRBJ1-1, with D possibly being TRBD1 (5 bases). The CDR3 runs to 13 residues. The ends were cut back, 3 bases at V and 5 bases at J, with 11 bases in the middle. The germline V gene encodes CDR1 SGHDT and CDR2 YYEEEE. The CDR3 DNA reads as TGTGCCAGCAGCTCTGCATGGGGGACTGAAGCTTTCTTT. It is translated as CASSSAWGTEAFF.